This T cell receptor beta chain is drawn from a study of response to subunit inactivated influenza vaccine. This clonotype showed up many times. Antigen: not known. Findings and caveats of the study: Authors suggested each seasonal flu vaccination may recruit only limited numbers of new T cells.

TCRdb ran MiXCR on the RT-PCR reads and lists one entry per CDR3 protein. The sample shows a few hundred thousand distinct CDR3 sequences, less than 15% of them seen only once. This CDR3 contains 12 residues. V lost 5 bases and J lost 12; bases outside the gene matches: 4. Looked up from germline, CDR1 is SGHTA and CDR2 is FQGNSA. The sequenced sample was non-naive T cells sorted from PBMCs, obtained around 15 days before vaccination. The chain couples TRBV7-2 to TRBJ2-3, with 11 bases identical to TRBD1. The receptor comes from a man aged 45 to 65 who received an inactivated influenza vaccine. Here the CDR3 reads CASSRDRGGQYF. CDR3 coding DNA: TGTGCCAGCAGCCGGGACAGGGGGGGTCAGTATTTT.